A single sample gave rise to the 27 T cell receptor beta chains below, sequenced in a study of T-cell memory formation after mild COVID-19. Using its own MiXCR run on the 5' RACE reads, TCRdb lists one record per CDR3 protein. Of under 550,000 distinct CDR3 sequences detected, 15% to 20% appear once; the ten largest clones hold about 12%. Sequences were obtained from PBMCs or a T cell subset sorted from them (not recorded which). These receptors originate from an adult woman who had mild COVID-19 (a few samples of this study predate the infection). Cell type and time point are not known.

CDR3 protein: CSALAVFAHDEQFF. DNA for the CDR3: TGCAGCGCCTTAGCGGTCTTTGCCCACGATGAGCAGTTCTTC. The chain has TRBV29-1 and TRBJ2-1; TRBD2 is a possible D gene (6 bases). Per the germline V gene, CDR1 is SQVTM and CDR2 is ANQGSEA. CDR3 length: 14 residues. The V gene lost 7 bases and the J gene lost 8 bases, with 21 bases spanning the gap.

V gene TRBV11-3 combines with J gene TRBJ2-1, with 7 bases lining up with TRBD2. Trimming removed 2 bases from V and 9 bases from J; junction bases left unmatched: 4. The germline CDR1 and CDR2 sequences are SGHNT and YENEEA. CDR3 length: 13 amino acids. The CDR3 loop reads CASSLSREGEQFF. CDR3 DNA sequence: TGTGCCAGCAGCTTATCCAGGGAGGGTGAGCAGTTCTTC.

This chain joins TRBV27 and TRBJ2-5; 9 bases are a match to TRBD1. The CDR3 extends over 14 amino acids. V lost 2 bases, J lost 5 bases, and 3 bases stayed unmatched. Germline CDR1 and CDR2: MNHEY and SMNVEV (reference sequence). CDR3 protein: CASSLRDRDETQYF. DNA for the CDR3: TGTGCCAGCAGTTTAAGGGACAGGGATGAGACCCAGTACTTC.

CDR3 sequence reads: CASSNTGGSLLSNDEQYF. Written as DNA, the CDR3 is TGCGCCAGCAGTAACACAGGGGGCTCCCTATTGTCGAACGACGAGCAGTACTTC. The chain employs TRBV5-1 and TRBJ2-7; 9 bases line up with TRBD1. This CDR3 has 18 residues. In germline, CDR1 is SGHRS, CDR2 YFSETQ. J lost 5 bases, V lost 5 bases, and 20 bases had no gene match. The variable domain in full, with the rest retrieved from reference TRBV5-1 and TRBJ2-7, is KAGVTQTPRYLIKTRGQQVTLSCSPISGHRSVSWYQQTPGQGLQFLFEYFSETQRNKGNFPGRFSGRQFSNSRSEMNVSTLELGDSALYLCASSNTGGSLLSNDEQYFGPGTRLTVT.

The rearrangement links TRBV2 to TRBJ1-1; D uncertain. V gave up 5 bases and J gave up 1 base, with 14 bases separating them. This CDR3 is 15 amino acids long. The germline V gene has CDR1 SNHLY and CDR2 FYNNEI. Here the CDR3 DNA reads TGTGCCAGCAGTAATCAAGGGTATCGGAACACTGAAGCTTTCTTT. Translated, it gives CASSNQGYRNTEAFF.

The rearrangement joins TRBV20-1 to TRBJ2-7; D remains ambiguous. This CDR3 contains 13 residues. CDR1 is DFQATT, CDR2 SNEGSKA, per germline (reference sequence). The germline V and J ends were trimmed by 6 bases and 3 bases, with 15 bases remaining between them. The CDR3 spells CSAHAPENYEQYF. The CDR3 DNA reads TGCAGTGCCCACGCCCCTGAAAACTACGAGCAGTACTTC.

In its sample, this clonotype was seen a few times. This chain's CDR3 is CASSPGGAGYNEQFF. For the CDR3, the DNA is TGTGCCAGCAGTCCTGGGGGTGCGGGATACAATGAGCAGTTCTTC. The chain carries TRBV6-5 and TRBJ2-1; perhaps TRBD2 as D (6 bases). V lost 5 bases, J lost 4 bases, and 15 bases lay in between. The CDR3 consists of 15 residues. The germline CDR1 and CDR2 sequences are MNHEY and SVGAGI.

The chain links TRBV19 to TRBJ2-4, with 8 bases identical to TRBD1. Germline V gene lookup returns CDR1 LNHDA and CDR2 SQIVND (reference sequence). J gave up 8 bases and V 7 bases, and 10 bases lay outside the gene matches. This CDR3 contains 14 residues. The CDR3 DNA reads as TGTGCCAGTATAGGACAGGGTGGTTCGGACATTCAGTACTTC. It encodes CASIGQGGSDIQYF. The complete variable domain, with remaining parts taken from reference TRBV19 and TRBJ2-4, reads DGGITQSPKYLFRKEGQNVTLSCEQNLNHDAMYWYRQDPGQGLRLIYYSQIVNDFQKGDIAEGYSVSREKKESFPLTVTSAQKNPTAFYLCASIGQGGSDIQYFGAGTRLSVL.

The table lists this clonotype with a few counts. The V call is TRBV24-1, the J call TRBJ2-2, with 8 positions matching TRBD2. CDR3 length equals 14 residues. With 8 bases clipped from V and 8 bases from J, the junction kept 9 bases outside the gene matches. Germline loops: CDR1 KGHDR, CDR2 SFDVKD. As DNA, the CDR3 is TGTGCCACCAAGGAGGTGACTAGCGAAGGGGAGCTGTTTTTT. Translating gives CATKEVTSEGELFF.

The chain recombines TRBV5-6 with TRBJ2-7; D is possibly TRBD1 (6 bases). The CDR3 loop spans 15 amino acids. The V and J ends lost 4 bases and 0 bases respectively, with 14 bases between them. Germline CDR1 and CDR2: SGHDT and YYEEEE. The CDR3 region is CASSLRGQNSYEQYF. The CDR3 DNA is TGTGCCAGCAGCCTCCGTGGACAGAACTCCTACGAGCAGTACTTC.

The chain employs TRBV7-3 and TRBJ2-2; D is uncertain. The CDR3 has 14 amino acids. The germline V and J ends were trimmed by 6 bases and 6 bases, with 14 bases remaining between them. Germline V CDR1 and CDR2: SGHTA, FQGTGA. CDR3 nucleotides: TGTGCCAGCAGAAAGCTGCCTGAATCCGGGGAGCTGTTTTTT. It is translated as CASRKLPESGELFF.

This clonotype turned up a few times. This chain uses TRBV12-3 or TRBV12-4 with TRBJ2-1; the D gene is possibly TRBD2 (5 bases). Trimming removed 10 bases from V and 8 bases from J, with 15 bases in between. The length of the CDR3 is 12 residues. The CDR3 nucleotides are TGTGCCACCCGGGGTCCCCCAGATGAGCAGTTCTTC. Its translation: CATRGPPDEQFF.

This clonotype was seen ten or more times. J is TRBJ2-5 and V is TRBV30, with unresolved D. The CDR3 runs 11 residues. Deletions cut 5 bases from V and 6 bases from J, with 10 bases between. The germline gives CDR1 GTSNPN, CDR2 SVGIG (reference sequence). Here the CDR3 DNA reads TGTGCCTGGGGGATCCTACAGACCCAGTACTTC. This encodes CAWGILQTQYF.

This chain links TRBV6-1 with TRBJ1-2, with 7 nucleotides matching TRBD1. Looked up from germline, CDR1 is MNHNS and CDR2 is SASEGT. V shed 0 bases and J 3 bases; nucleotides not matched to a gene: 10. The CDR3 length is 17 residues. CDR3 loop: CASSEAAGTARHYGYTF. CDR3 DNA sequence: TGTGCCAGCAGTGAAGCGGCCGGGACAGCGAGACACTATGGCTACACCTTC.

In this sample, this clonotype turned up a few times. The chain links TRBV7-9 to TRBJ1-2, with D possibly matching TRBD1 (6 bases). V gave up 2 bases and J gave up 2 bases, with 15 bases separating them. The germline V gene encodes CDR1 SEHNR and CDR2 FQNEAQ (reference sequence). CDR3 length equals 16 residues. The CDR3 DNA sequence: TGTGCCAGCAGCTTACGGGTTACAGGGACGAACTATGGCTACACCTTC. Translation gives CASSLRVTGTNYGYTF.

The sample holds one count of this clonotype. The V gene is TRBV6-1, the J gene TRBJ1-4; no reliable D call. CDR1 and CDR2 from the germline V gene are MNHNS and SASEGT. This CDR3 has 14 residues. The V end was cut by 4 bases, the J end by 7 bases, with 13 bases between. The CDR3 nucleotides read TGTGCCAGCAGTGCGGGTTCAAATGGTGAAAAACTGTTTTTT. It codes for CASSAGSNGEKLFF.

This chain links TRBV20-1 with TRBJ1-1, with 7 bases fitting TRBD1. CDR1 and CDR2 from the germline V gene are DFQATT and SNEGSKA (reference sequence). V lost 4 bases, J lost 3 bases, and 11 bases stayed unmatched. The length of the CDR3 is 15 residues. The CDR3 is CSAMQGVMGDTEAFF. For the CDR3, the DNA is TGCAGTGCTATGCAGGGGGTCATGGGGGACACTGAAGCTTTCTTT.

CDR3 protein: CASSPREGGSPLHF. In DNA form, the CDR3 reads TGTGCCAGCAGTCCCCGGGAGGGTGGTTCACCCCTCCACTTT. This chain uses TRBV12-3 or TRBV12-4 with TRBJ1-6; D is ambiguous. This CDR3 region has 14 residues. With 5 bases removed from V and 9 bases from J, the gap between germline ends came to 14 bases.

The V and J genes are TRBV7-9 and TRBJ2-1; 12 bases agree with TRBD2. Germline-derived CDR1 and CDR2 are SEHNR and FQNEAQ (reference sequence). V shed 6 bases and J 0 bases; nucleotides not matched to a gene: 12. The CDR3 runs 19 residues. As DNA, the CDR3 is TGTGCCAGCAGTCCGGGGCTAGCGGGGGGGTTCAGCTCCTACAATGAGCAGTTCTTC. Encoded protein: CASSPGLAGGFSSYNEQFF.

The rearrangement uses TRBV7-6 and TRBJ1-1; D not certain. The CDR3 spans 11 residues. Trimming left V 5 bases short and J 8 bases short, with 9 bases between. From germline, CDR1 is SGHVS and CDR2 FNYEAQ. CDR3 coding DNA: TGTGCCAGCAGCGGTACCGGGGAAGCTTTCTTT. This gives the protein CASSGTGEAFF.

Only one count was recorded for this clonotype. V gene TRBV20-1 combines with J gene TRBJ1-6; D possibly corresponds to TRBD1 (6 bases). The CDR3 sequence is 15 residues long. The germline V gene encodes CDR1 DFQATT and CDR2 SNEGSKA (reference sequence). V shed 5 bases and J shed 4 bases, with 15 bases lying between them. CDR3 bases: TGCAGTGCTCCACCCGGGGGCGGATATAATTCACCCCTCCACTTT. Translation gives CSAPPGGGYNSPLHF.

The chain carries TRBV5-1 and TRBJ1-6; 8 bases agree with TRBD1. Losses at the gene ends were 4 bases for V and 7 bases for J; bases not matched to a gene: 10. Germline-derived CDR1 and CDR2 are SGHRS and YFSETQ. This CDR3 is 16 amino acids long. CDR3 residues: CASSVVRTGLNSPLHF. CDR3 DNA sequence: TGCGCCAGCAGCGTCGTCCGGACAGGGTTGAATTCACCCCTCCACTTT.

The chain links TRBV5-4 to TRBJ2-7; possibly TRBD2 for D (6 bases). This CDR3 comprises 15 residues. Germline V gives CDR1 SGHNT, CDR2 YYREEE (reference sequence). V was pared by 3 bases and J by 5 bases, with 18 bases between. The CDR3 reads CASSYSRLELHEQYF. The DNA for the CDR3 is TGTGCCAGCAGCTATTCTCGACTAGAACTACACGAGCAGTACTTC. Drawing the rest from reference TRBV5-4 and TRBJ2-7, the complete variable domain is ETGVTQSPTHLIKTRGQQVTLRCSSQSGHNTVSWYQQALGQGPQFIFQYYREEENGRGNFPPRFSGLQFPNYSSELNVNALELDDSALYLCASSYSRLELHEQYFGPGTRLTVT.

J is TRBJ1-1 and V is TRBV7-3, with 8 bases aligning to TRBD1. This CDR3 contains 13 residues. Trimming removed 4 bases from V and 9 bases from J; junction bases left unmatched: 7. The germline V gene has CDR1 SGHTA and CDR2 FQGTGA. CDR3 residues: CASSSQTGDQAFF. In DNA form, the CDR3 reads TGTGCCAGCAGCTCCCAGACAGGGGACCAAGCTTTCTTT.

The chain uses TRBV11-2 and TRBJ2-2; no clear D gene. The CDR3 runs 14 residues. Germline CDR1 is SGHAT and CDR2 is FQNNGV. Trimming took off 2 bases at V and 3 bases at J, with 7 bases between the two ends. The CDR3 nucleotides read TGTGCCAGCAGCTTAAGCTACGACACCGGGGAGCTGTTTTTT. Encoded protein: CASSLSYDTGELFF.

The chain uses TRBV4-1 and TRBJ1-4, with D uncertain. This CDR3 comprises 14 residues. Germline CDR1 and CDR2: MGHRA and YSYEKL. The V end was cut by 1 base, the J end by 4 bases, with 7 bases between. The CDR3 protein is CASSQGGYNEKLFF. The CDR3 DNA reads TGCGCCAGCAGCCAAGGAGGGTATAATGAAAAACTGTTTTTT.

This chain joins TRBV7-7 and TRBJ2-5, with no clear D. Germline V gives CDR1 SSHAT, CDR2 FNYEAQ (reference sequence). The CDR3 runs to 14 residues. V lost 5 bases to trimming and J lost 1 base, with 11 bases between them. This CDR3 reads CASSPGRRQETQYF. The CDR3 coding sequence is TGTGCCAGCAGCCCCGGACGGCGCCAAGAGACCCAGTACTTC.